This T cell receptor beta chain stems from a study of T-cell memory formation after mild COVID-19. V dropped 4 bases and J dropped 3; count of bases not matched to a gene: 7. The CDR3 has 15 residues. Germline V CDR1 and CDR2: SGHRS, YFSETQ. TCRdb re-called the 5' RACE reads with MiXCR, one entry per CDR3 protein. Altogether 400,000 or so distinct CDR3 sequences are present, around a fifth being singletons, with the ten largest covering roughly an eighth. The specimen sequenced was PBMCs or a T cell subset sorted from them (not recorded which). This chain connects TRBV5-1 to TRBJ2-3; 8 positions match TRBD1. This clonotype was sampled from an adult woman who had mild COVID-19 (a few samples of this study predate the infection). Cell type and time point are not known. CDR3 protein: CASSVGQGATDTQYF. CDR3 DNA: TGCGCCAGCAGCGTGGGTCAGGGGGCTACAGATACGCAGTATTTT.